This TCR beta chain was recovered during a study of T cell changes during pregnancy in multiple sclerosis. Measured with immunoSEQ multiplex PCR; TCRdb has only the in-frame clones, and not every one. The sample carries about 40,000 clones, roughly 94% recorded once. Losses at the gene ends were 5 bases for V and 10 bases for J; bases not matched to a gene: 13. The CDR3 length is 16 residues. The germline gives CDR1 MNHNY, CDR2 SVGAGI (reference sequence). J is TRBJ1-6 and V is TRBV6-6, with 8 bases that match TRBD1. Sample: peripheral blood, taken in the third trimester of pregnancy. This sequence was found in a female donor with multiple sclerosis, enrolled in a pregnancy study. The CDR3 loop is CASSPPPGGDGSPLHF. The CDR3 DNA follows: TGTGCCAGCAGTCCCCCTCCAGGGGGCGATGGGTCACCCCTCCACTTT.